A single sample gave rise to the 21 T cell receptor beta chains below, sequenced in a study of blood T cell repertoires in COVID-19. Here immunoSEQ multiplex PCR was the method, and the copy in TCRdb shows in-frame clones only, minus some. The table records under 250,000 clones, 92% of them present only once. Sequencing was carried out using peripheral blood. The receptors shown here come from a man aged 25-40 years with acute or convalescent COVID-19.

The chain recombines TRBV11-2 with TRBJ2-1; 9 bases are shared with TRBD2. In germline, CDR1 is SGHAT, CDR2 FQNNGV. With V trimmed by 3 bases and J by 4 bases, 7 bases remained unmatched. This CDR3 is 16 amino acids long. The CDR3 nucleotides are TGTGCCAGCAGCTTGCGGTTAGCGGGAGTGTACAATGAGCAGTTCTTC. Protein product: CASSLRLAGVYNEQFF.

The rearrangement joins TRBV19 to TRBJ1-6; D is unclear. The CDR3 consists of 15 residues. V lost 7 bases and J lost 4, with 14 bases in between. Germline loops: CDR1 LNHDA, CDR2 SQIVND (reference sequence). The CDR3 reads CASMEALSYNSPLHF. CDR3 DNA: TGTGCCAGTATGGAAGCGTTGTCTTATAATTCACCCCTCCACTTT. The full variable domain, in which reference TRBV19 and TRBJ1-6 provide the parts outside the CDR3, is DGGITQSPKYLFRKEGQNVTLSCEQNLNHDAMYWYRQDPGQGLRLIYYSQIVNDFQKGDIAEGYSVSREKKESFPLTVTSAQKNPTAFYLCASMEALSYNSPLHFGNGTRLTVT.

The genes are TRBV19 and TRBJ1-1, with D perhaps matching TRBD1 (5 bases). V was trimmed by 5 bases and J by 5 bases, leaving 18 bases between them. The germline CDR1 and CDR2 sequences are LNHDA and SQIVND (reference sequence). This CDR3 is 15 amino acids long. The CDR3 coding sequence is TGTGCCAGTAGTTGGCAGGGTCCCCCGGATACTGAAGCTTTCTTT. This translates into CASSWQGPPDTEAFF.

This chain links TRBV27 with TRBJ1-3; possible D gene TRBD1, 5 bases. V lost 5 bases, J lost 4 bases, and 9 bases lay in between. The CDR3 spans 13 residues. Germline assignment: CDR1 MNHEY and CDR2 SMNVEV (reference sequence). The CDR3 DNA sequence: TGTGCCAGCAGTCCCAACAGGGGAAACACCATATATTTT. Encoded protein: CASSPNRGNTIYF.

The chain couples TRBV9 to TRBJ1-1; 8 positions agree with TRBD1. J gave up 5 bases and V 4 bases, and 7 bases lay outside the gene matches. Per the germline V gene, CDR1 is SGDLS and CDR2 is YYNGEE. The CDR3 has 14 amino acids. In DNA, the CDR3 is TGTGCCAGCAGCCCCCTAACAGGGGGGACTGAAGCTTTCTTT. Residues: CASSPLTGGTEAFF.

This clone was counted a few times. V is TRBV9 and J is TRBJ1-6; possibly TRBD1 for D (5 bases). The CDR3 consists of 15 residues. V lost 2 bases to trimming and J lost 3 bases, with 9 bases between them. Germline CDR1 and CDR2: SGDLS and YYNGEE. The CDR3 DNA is TGTGCCAGCAGCGTTACGACAGACTATAATTCACCCCTCCACTTT. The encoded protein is CASSVTTDYNSPLHF.

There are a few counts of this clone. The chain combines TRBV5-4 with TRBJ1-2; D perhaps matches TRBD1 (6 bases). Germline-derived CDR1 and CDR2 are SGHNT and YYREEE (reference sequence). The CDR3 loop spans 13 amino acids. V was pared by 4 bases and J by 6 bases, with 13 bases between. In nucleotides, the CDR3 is TGTGCCAGCAGCGAAGACAGGACCCATGGCTACACCTTC. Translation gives CASSEDRTHGYTF.

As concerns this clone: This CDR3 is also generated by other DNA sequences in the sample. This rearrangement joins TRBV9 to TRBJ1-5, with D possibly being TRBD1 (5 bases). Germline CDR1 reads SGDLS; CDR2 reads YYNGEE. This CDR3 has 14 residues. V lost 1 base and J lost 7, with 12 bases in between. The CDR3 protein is CASSVTGGGQPQHF. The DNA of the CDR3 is TGTGCCAGCAGCGTAACTGGGGGGGGGCAGCCCCAGCATTTT.

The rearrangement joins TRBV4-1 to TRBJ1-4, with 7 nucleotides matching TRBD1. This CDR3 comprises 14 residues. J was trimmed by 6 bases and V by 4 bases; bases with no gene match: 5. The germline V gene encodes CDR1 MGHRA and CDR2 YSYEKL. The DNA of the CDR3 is TGCGCCAGCAGCCGCGGGACAGTGTATGAAAAACTGTTTTTT. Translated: CASSRGTVYEKLFF.

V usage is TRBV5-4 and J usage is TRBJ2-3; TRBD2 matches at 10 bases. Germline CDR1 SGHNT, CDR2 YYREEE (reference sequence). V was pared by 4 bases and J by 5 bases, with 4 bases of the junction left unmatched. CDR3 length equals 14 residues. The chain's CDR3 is CASSLGLAEDTQYF. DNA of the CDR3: TGTGCCAGCAGCCTCGGACTAGCGGAAGATACGCAGTATTTT.

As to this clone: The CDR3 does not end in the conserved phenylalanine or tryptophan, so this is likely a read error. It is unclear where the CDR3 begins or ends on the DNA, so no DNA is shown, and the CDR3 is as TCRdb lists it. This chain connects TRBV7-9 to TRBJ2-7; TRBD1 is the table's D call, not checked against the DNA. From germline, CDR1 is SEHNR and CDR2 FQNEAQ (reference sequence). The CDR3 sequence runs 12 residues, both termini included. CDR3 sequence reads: CASSRSRGQGSI.

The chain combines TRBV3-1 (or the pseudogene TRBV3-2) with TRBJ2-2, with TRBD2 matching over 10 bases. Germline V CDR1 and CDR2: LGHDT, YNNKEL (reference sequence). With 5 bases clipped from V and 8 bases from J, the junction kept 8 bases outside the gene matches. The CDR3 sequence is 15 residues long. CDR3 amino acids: CASSSSAGGHGELFF. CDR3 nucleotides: TGTGCCAGCAGCTCTTCAGCGGGGGGGCATGGGGAGCTGTTTTTT.

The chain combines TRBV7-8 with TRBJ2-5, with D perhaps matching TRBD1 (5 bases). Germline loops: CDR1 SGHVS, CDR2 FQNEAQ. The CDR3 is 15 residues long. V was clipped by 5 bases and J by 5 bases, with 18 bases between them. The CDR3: CASSPLVRVVETQYF. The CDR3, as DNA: TGTGCCAGCAGCCCCCTTGTCAGGGTAGTTGAGACCCAGTACTTC.

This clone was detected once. The CDR3 DNA sequence: TGTGCCAGCAGCCCGAGGGACAGGGGGCTTCATGGCTACACCTTC. It yields the protein CASSPRDRGLHGYTF. This sequence joins TRBV7-6 and TRBJ1-2; 12 bases map to TRBD1. The CDR3 contains 15 residues. Germline CDR1 SGHVS, CDR2 FNYEAQ. V was pared by 5 bases and J by 6 bases, with 7 bases of the junction left unmatched.

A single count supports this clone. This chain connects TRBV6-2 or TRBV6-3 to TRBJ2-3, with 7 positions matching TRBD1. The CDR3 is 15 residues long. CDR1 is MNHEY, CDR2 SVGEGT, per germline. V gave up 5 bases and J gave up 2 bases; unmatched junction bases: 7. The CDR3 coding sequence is TGTGCCAGCAGTGGACAGGCCAAAAACACAGATACGCAGTATTTT. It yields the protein CASSGQAKNTDTQYF.

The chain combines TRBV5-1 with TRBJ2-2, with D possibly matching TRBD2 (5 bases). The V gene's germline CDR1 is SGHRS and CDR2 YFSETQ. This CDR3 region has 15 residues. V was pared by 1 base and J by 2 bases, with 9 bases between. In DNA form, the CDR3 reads TGCGCCAGCAGCTTGCTGGAGGCTAACACCGGGGAGCTGTTTTTT. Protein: CASSLLEANTGELFF.

In DNA form, the CDR3 reads TGTGCCAGCTCGCTTGAGGGCGAGCAGTACTTC. This gives the protein CASSLEGEQYF. J is TRBJ2-7 and V is TRBV18, with TRBD2 as a possible D gene (5 bases). V was pared by 6 bases and J by 6 bases, with 9 bases between. Germline loops: CDR1 KGHSH, CDR2 LQKENI. This CDR3 is 11 amino acids long.

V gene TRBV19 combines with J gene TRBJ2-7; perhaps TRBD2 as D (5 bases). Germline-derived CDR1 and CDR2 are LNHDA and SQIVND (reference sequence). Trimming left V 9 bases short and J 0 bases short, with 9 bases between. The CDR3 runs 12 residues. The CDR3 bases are TGTGCCAGCTCGGGAAACTCCTACGAGCAGTACTTC. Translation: CASSGNSYEQYF.

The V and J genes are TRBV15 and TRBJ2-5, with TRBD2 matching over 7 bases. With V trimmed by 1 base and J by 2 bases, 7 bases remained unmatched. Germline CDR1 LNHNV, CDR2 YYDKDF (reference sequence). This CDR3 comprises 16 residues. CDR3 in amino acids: CATSRGATSEQETQYF. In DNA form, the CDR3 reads TGTGCCACCAGCAGAGGGGCAACTAGCGAACAAGAGACCCAGTACTTC.

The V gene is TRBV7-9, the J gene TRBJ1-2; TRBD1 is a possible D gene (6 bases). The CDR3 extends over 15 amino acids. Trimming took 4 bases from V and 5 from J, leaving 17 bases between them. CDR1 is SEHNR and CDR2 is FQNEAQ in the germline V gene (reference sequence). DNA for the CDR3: TGTGCCAGCAGCTCTGCCCCTTCCACAGGGTATGGCTACACCTTC. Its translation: CASSSAPSTGYGYTF.

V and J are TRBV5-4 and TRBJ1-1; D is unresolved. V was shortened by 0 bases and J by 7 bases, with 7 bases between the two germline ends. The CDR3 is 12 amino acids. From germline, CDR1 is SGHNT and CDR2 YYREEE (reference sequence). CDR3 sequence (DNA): TGTGCCAGCAGCTTGGATCCGGTTGAAGCTTTCTTT. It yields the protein CASSLDPVEAFF.